This paragraph reports one T cell receptor beta chain. What it binds is unknown. This sample was included in a study of neoadjuvant anti-PD-1 for oral cavity cancer. Germline trimming cut 6 bases from V and 6 bases from J; bases unmatched to any gene: 9. The CDR3 totals 15 residues. From germline, CDR1 is MNHEY and CDR2 SMNVEV (reference sequence). The sample's time point: after neoadjuvant nivolumab, at surgical resection. Cohort: HPV-negative, locally advanced oral cavity squamous cell carcinoma patients. PBMCs were not maintained or expanded in culture before analysis. Study conclusions and caveats: Post-nivolumab, blood T cell clonality was significantly elevated in non-responders.

Most PBMC samples had roughly 0.5 ug input DNA in six replicates. The method was immunoSEQ multiplex PCR; TCRdb's version includes in-frame clones alone and lacks a portion of them. The table lists some 15,000 clones, 76% of them singletons. The material sequenced was PBMCs, taken after nivolumab (anti-PD-1) treatment. The rearrangement joins TRBV27 to TRBJ2-1; 9 bases match TRBD2. The sequence was obtained from a person between 35 and 79 years old with oral cavity squamous cell carcinoma. CDR3 sequence (DNA): TGTGCCAGCAGCACATATAGCGGGAGTGGCAATGAGCAGTTCTTC. Translation gives CASSTYSGSGNEQFF.